The source of this T cell receptor beta chain is a study of CD8+CD57+ T cells in acquired aplastic anemia. The template used for profiling TCR beta VDJ and CDR3 was genomic DNA. TCRdb passed the reads through MiXCR, listing each CDR3 protein once. Of a few hundred thousand distinct CDR3 sequences listed, over 55% are singletons. Germline V CDR1 and CDR2: SQVTM, ANQGSEA. V shed 4 bases and J 0 bases; nucleotides not matched to a gene: 1. The CDR3 contains 14 residues. The receptor was isolated from a human donor in good health. The chain has TRBV29-1 and TRBJ2-3, with TRBD2 matching 10 bases. The sample consisted of sorted CD4+, CD8+, or CD8+CD57+ T cells (not recorded which) from PBMCs. The CDR3 DNA reads as TGCAGCGTTGCACTAGCGGGGAGCACAGATACGCAGTATTTT. This gives the protein CSVALAGSTDTQYF.